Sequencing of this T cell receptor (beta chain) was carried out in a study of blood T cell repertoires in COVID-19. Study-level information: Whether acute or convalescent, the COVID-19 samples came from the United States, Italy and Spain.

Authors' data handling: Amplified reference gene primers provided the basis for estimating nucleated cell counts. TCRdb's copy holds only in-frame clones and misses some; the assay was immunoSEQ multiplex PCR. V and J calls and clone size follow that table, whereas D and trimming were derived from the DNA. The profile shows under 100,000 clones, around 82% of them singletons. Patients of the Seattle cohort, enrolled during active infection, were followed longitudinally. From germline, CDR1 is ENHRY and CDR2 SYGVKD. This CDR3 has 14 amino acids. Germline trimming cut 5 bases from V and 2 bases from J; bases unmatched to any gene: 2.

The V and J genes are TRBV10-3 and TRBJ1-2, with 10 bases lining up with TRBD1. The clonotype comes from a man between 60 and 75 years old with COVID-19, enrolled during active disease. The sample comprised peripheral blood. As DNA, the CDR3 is TGTGCCATCAGTAGGACAGGGGGGAACTATGGCTACACCTTC. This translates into CAISRTGGNYGYTF.